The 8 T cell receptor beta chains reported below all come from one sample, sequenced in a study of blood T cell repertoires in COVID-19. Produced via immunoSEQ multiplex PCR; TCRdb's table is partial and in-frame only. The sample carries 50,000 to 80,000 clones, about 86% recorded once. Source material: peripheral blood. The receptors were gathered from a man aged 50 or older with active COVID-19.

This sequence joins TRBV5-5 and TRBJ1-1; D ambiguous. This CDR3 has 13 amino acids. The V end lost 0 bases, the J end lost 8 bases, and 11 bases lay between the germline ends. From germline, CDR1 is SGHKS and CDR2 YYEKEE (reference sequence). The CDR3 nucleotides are TGTGCCAGCAGCTTGGTAGTACCAGGAGAAGCTTTCTTT. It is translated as CASSLVVPGEAFF.

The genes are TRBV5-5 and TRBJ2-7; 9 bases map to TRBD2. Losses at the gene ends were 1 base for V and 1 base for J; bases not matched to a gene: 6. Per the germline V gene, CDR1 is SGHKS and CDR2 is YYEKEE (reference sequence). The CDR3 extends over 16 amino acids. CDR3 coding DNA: TGTGCCAGCAGCTTGTTGTTAGCGGGAGTGTCCTACGAGCAGTACGTC. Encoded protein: CASSLLLAGVSYEQYV.

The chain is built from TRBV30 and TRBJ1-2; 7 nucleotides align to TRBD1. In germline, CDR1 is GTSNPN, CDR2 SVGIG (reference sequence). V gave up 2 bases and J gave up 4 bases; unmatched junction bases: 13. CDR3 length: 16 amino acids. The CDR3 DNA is TGTGCCTGGAGTTCGACAGGGAGTTGTCATTTCTATGGCTACACCTTC. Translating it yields CAWSSTGSCHFYGYTF.

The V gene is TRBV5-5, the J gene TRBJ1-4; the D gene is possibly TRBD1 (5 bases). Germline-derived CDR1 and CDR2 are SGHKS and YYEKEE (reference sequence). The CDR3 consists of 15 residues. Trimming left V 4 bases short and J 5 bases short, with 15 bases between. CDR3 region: CASSQGITSNEKLFF. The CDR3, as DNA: TGTGCCAGCAGCCAGGGCATTACGTCGAATGAAAAACTGTTTTTT. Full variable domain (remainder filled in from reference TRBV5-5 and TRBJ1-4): DAGVTQSPTHLIKTRGQQVTLRCSPISGHKSVSWYQQVLGQGPQFIFQYYEKEERGRGNFPDRFSARQFPNYSSELNVNALLLGDSALYLCASSQGITSNEKLFFGSGTQLSVL.

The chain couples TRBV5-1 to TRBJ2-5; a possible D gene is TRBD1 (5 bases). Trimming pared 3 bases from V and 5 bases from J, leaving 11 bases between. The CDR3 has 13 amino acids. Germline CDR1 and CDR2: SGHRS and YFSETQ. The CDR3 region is CASSSPPGETQYF. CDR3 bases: TGCGCCAGCAGCTCGCCACCAGGGGAGACCCAGTACTTC.

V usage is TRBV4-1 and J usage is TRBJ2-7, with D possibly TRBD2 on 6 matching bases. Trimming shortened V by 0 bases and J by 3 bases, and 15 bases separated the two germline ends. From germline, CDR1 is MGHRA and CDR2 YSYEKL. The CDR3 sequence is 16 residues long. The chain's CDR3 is CASSQDRTNLGYEQYF. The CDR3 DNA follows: TGCGCCAGCAGCCAAGATAGGACTAATTTGGGCTACGAGCAGTACTTC.

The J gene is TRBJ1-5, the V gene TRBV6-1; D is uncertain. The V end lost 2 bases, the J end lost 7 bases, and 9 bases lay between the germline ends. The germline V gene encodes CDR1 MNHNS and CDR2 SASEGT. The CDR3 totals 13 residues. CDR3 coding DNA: TGTGCCAGCAGTGAATCTGGGCTCCAGCCCCAGCATTTT. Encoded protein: CASSESGLQPQHF.

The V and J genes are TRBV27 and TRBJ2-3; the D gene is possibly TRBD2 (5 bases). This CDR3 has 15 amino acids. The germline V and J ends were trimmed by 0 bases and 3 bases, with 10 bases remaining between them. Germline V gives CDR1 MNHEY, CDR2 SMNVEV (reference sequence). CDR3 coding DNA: TGTGCCAGCAGTTTATCGACGGGAATAACAGATACGCAGTATTTT. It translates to CASSLSTGITDTQYF.